The entry below describes one T cell receptor beta chain. Its antigen is undetermined. This sample is drawn from a study of CD8+ T cells in alopecia areata. Extraction of RNA preceded its reverse transcription into cDNA, which served as the sequencing template. Using immunoSEQ multiplex PCR, the repertoire was profiled, and TCRdb retains in-frame clones only, with some absent. This table holds about 210,000 clones, approximately 67% found once. The treatment is: oral pan-JAK inhibitor, 5-10 mg twice daily. From germline, CDR1 is SGHDT and CDR2 YYEEEE. With V trimmed by 3 bases and J by 5 bases, 10 bases remained unmatched. The CDR3 extends over 16 amino acids. General observations from the study: Clonality exceeded that of normal scalp in lesional scalp, most notably in alopecia totalis/universalis. With tofacitinib ongoing, many expanded lesional clones persisted in both scalp and blood. Scalp data also include sequences from resident alphabeta T cells of normal skin.

This chain uses TRBV5-6 with TRBJ2-1, with TRBD2 matching 8 bases. This specimen was CD4+ T cells sorted from blood, taken around week 44, from a patient treated with tofacitinib. The receptor comes from a human donor with alopecia areata. The CDR3 loop reads CASSSAGGRRNNEQFF. DNA for the CDR3: TGTGCCAGCAGCTCTGCGGGGGGACGAAGGAACAATGAGCAGTTCTTC.